This T cell receptor (beta chain) was captured by sequencing in a study of blood T cell repertoires in COVID-19. Turning to the study itself: T cells, B-cell-depleted T cells, or PBMCs provided the cDNA or gDNA that served as material.

Original analysis: Estimates of nucleated cell counts were drawn from the amplification of reference gene primers. The method was immunoSEQ multiplex PCR; TCRdb's version includes in-frame clones alone and lacks a portion of them. V, J and clone size reflect that table, while D and trimming were determined from the DNA. The table has under 400,000 clones, more than 70% seen once. There are 14 residues in the CDR3. V was trimmed by 4 bases and J by 9 bases, leaving 18 bases between them. Per the germline V gene, CDR1 is SGHAT and CDR2 is FQNNGV. Across about two dozen US areas, participants ranged in age from about 18 to 90 years. In assigning cohorts, the study relied on participant-reported clinical history. In this sample, this clone turned up a few times.

The V gene is TRBV11-2, the J gene TRBJ2-5, with D possibly matching TRBD1 (6 bases). The sequencing sample was made of PBMCs or T cells enriched from blood (not recorded which). This TCR derives from a man aged 40-49 years in a cohort exposed to, infected with or recovered from COVID-19 (not recorded which). CDR3 sequence: CASSSNVGQSPQYF. The CDR3 nucleotides read TGTGCCAGCAGCTCTAACGTCGGACAGTCGCCCCAGTACTTC.